This is a list of T cell receptor beta chains from one sample in a study of T cell changes during pregnancy in multiple sclerosis. Clones were sequenced by immunoSEQ multiplex PCR, and TCRdb holds only the in-frame ones, with some missing. The sample holds approximately 30,000 clones, about nine tenths seen once. This specimen consisted of CD4+ T cells from peripheral blood mononuclear cells, obtained in the first trimester of pregnancy. These receptors originate from a female donor in good health, enrolled as a control in a pregnancy study. The CDR3 runs from the conserved cysteine through the conserved F or W. Each record gives: J gene, clone size, D gene, V gene, CDR3 protein, CDR3 DNA. A D gene is named only where the DNA matches it firmly. Expanded clones are given a class, and other clones once, few, many or no size at all.

j_gene: TRBJ2-7
abundance: .
d_gene: .
v_gene: TRBV10-3
CDR3aa: CAISWDSSYEQYF
CDR3nt: TGTGCCATCAGTTGGGACTCATCCTACGAGCAGTACTTC

j_gene: TRBJ2-7
abundance: .
d_gene: TRBD1
v_gene: TRBV6-6
CDR3aa: CASSSLTPGQGGEQYF
CDR3nt: TGTGCCAGCAGTTCATTGACCCCGGGACAGGGTGGGGAGCAGTACTTC

j_gene: TRBJ1-1
abundance: .
d_gene: TRBD1
v_gene: TRBV6-1
CDR3aa: CASSPGQGERAFF
CDR3nt: TGTGCCAGCAGCCCGGGACAGGGGGAAAGAGCTTTCTTT

j_gene: TRBJ1-3
abundance: .
d_gene: .
v_gene: TRBV7-9
CDR3aa: CASSLPTGNTIYF
CDR3nt: TGTGCCAGCAGCTTACCAACTGGAAACACCATATATTTT

j_gene: TRBJ2-3
abundance: once
d_gene: .
v_gene: TRBV7-9
CDR3aa: CASSSGRTDTQYF
CDR3nt: TGTGCCAGCAGTTCAGGGCGCACAGATACGCAGTATTTT

j_gene: TRBJ2-7
abundance: .
d_gene: .
v_gene: TRBV11-3
CDR3aa: CASSLDGAEQYF
CDR3nt: TGTGCCAGCAGCTTAGATGGGGCCGAGCAGTACTTC

j_gene: TRBJ1-1
abundance: .
d_gene: .
v_gene: TRBV7-2
CDR3aa: CASSLVPGFFAEAFF
CDR3nt: TGTGCCAGCAGCTTAGTTCCAGGATTCTTTGCTGAAGCTTTCTTT

j_gene: TRBJ1-3
abundance: .
d_gene: TRBD1
v_gene: TRBV10-2
CDR3aa: CASSWTGGNTIYF
CDR3nt: TGCGCCAGCAGTTGGACAGGGGGAAACACCATATATTTT

j_gene: TRBJ2-3
abundance: .
d_gene: TRBD1
v_gene: TRBV29-1
CDR3aa: CSVIAGGAGDTQYF
CDR3nt: TGCAGCGTTATTGCAGGGGGCGCGGGCGATACGCAGTATTTT

j_gene: TRBJ2-1
abundance: .
d_gene: TRBD2
v_gene: TRBV5-6
CDR3aa: CASSRGRPYNEQFF
CDR3nt: TGTGCCAGCAGCCGCGGGAGACCCTACAATGAGCAGTTCTTC

j_gene: TRBJ1-5
abundance: .
d_gene: .
v_gene: TRBV18
CDR3aa: CASSPSRSSNQPQHF
CDR3nt: TGTGCCAGCTCACCATCACGGAGTAGCAATCAGCCCCAGCATTTT

j_gene: TRBJ2-3
abundance: .
d_gene: .
v_gene: TRBV28
CDR3aa: CASSPYFRGADTQYF
CDR3nt: TGTGCCAGCAGTCCCTACTTCCGGGGGGCGGATACGCAGTATTTT

j_gene: TRBJ2-7
abundance: .
d_gene: TRBD1
v_gene: TRBV14
CDR3aa: CASSRGGTGFSYEQYF
CDR3nt: TGTGCCAGCAGCAGGGGTGGGACAGGGTTCTCCTACGAGCAGTACTTC

j_gene: TRBJ2-1
abundance: .
d_gene: TRBD2
v_gene: TRBV11-3
CDR3aa: CASSRLAGPYNEQFF
CDR3nt: TGTGCCAGCAGCCGACTAGCGGGACCCTACAATGAGCAGTTCTTC

j_gene: TRBJ2-7
abundance: .
d_gene: .
v_gene: TRBV7-2
CDR3aa: CASSLMGGGWYF
CDR3nt: TGTGCCAGCAGCTTAATGGGGGGTGGGTGGTACTTC

j_gene: TRBJ2-5
abundance: .
d_gene: TRBD1
v_gene: TRBV7-2
CDR3aa: CASSTRQGTETQYF
CDR3nt: TGTGCCAGCAGCACGAGACAGGGAACAGAGACCCAGTACTTC

j_gene: TRBJ2-3
abundance: .
d_gene: TRBD2
v_gene: TRBV27
CDR3aa: CASQAGGTDTQYF
CDR3nt: TGTGCCAGCCAAGCGGGGGGCACAGATACGCAGTATTTT

j_gene: TRBJ2-7
abundance: .
d_gene: .
v_gene: TRBV30
CDR3aa: CAWSMGRVYEQYF
CDR3nt: TGTGCCTGGAGTATGGGCAGGGTCTACGAGCAGTACTTC

j_gene: TRBJ2-6
abundance: .
d_gene: TRBD1
v_gene: TRBV19
CDR3aa: CASSPGQGASGANVLTF
CDR3nt: TGTGCCAGTAGTCCTGGACAGGGGGCCTCTGGGGCCAACGTCCTGACTTTC

j_gene: TRBJ2-6
abundance: .
d_gene: TRBD2
v_gene: TRBV5-1
CDR3aa: CASSLGTSLSGANVLTF
CDR3nt: TGCGCCAGCAGCTTGGGGACTAGTTTATCTGGGGCCAACGTCCTGACTTTC

j_gene: TRBJ1-3
abundance: .
d_gene: TRBD1
v_gene: TRBV6-5
CDR3aa: CASSYDRVPGNTIYF
CDR3nt: TGTGCCAGCAGTTATGACAGGGTTCCAGGAAACACCATATATTTT

j_gene: TRBJ1-2
abundance: .
d_gene: TRBD1
v_gene: TRBV4-1
CDR3aa: CASSQDPWYGDRGRGGRGGYTF
CDR3nt: TGCGCCAGCAGCCAAGACCCTTGGTATGGGGACAGGGGGCGCGGGGGGCGGGGTGGCTACACCTTC

j_gene: TRBJ1-2
abundance: .
d_gene: .
v_gene: TRBV28
CDR3aa: CASTPRTEGYTF
CDR3nt: TGTGCCAGCACTCCCAGGACAGAGGGCTACACCTTC

j_gene: TRBJ2-5
abundance: .
d_gene: .
v_gene: TRBV11-2
CDR3aa: CASSLGGIETQYF
CDR3nt: TGTGCCAGCAGCTTAGGGGGCATAGAGACCCAGTACTTC

j_gene: TRBJ2-3
abundance: .
d_gene: .
v_gene: TRBV27
CDR3aa: CASSSTTKTDTQYF
CDR3nt: TGTGCCAGCAGTTCAACGACTAAGACAGATACGCAGTATTTT

j_gene: TRBJ1-5
abundance: .
d_gene: TRBD1
v_gene: TRBV27
CDR3aa: CASSPQGDNQPQHF
CDR3nt: TGTGCCAGCAGTCCGCAGGGGGATAATCAGCCCCAGCATTTT

j_gene: TRBJ1-2
abundance: .
d_gene: .
v_gene: TRBV6-5
CDR3aa: CASRARQNYNYGYTF
CDR3nt: TGTGCCAGCAGGGCTCGACAGAATTATAACTATGGCTACACCTTC

j_gene: TRBJ1-1
abundance: few
d_gene: .
v_gene: TRBV28
CDR3aa: CASSRSVNTEAFF
CDR3nt: TGTGCCAGCAGTCGCTCGGTGAACACTGAAGCTTTCTTT

j_gene: TRBJ2-5
abundance: .
d_gene: .
v_gene: TRBV21-1
CDR3aa: CASSSSGGLAGGQETQYF
CDR3nt: TGTGCCAGCAGCTCTAGCGGGGGACTAGCGGGGGGACAAGAGACCCAGTACTTC

j_gene: TRBJ2-1
abundance: .
d_gene: TRBD1
v_gene: TRBV18
CDR3aa: CASSPPSAGGNEQFF
CDR3nt: TGTGCCAGCTCACCCCCGAGTGCAGGGGGCAATGAGCAGTTCTTC

j_gene: TRBJ2-3
abundance: .
d_gene: .
v_gene: TRBV5-1
CDR3aa: CASSLATAGDTQYF
CDR3nt: TGCGCCAGCAGCTTGGCAACTGCAGGGGATACGCAGTATTTT

j_gene: TRBJ1-1
abundance: .
d_gene: .
v_gene: TRBV6-6
CDR3aa: CASSYEGGEAFF
CDR3nt: TGTGCCAGCAGTTACGAGGGCGGGGAAGCTTTCTTT

j_gene: TRBJ2-3
abundance: once
d_gene: TRBD1
v_gene: TRBV29-1
CDR3aa: CSVDSAGGRTDTQYF
CDR3nt: TGCAGCGTTGATTCGGCAGGGGGCCGCACAGATACGCAGTATTTT

j_gene: TRBJ2-1
abundance: .
d_gene: TRBD2
v_gene: TRBV7-8
CDR3aa: CASSSNNLGLAGGRGSYNEQFF
CDR3nt: TGTGCCAGCAGCTCAAACAACCTGGGACTAGCGGGGGGCCGGGGCTCCTACAATGAGCAGTTCTTC

j_gene: TRBJ1-5
abundance: few
d_gene: .
v_gene: TRBV7-2
CDR3aa: CASSLRVGARQPQHF
CDR3nt: TGTGCCAGCAGCCTCCGGGTGGGGGCACGGCAGCCCCAGCATTTT

j_gene: TRBJ1-2
abundance: .
d_gene: .
v_gene: TRBV5-4
CDR3aa: CASSLGGGRWGYTF
CDR3nt: TGTGCCAGCAGCTTGGGGGGGGGCCGGTGGGGCTACACCTTC

j_gene: TRBJ2-7
abundance: .
d_gene: .
v_gene: TRBV30
CDR3aa: CAWTGTNSYEQYF
CDR3nt: TGTGCCTGGACCGGGACAAACTCCTACGAGCAGTACTTC

j_gene: TRBJ2-5
abundance: .
d_gene: .
v_gene: TRBV5-4
CDR3aa: CASSSRDKETQYF
CDR3nt: TGTGCCAGCAGCTCGAGGGATAAAGAGACCCAGTACTTC

j_gene: TRBJ2-5
abundance: .
d_gene: TRBD1
v_gene: TRBV4-2
CDR3aa: CASSRQGMQTQYF
CDR3nt: TGTGCCAGCAGCCGACAGGGTATGCAGACCCAGTACTTC

j_gene: TRBJ2-1
abundance: .
d_gene: .
v_gene: TRBV4-2
CDR3aa: CASRTGGSSYNEQFF
CDR3nt: TGTGCCAGCAGAACGGGGGGCAGCTCCTACAATGAGCAGTTCTTC

j_gene: TRBJ2-7
abundance: .
d_gene: TRBD2
v_gene: TRBV14
CDR3aa: CASSQDATTSGSEGAKYEQYF
CDR3nt: TGTGCCAGCAGCCAAGATGCCACGACTAGCGGGAGTGAGGGGGCCAAATACGAGCAGTACTTC

j_gene: TRBJ1-3
abundance: .
d_gene: .
v_gene: TRBV6-5
CDR3aa: CASRSPGTGNTIYF
CDR3nt: TGTGCCAGCAGGTCCCCAGGGACAGGAAACACCATATATTTT

j_gene: TRBJ2-1
abundance: .
d_gene: .
v_gene: TRBV6-6
CDR3aa: CASSLLKEQFF
CDR3nt: TGTGCCAGCAGTCTACTGAAAGAGCAGTTCTTC

j_gene: TRBJ2-1
abundance: .
d_gene: TRBD2
v_gene: TRBV2
CDR3aa: CASSPGLAGGEQFF
CDR3nt: TGTGCCAGCAGCCCCGGACTAGCGGGAGGGGAGCAGTTCTTC

j_gene: TRBJ2-1
abundance: .
d_gene: .
v_gene: TRBV19
CDR3aa: CASSIEGGNEQFF
CDR3nt: TGTGCCAGTAGTATAGAAGGGGGTAATGAGCAGTTCTTC

j_gene: TRBJ2-7
abundance: .
d_gene: TRBD1
v_gene: TRBV5-4
CDR3aa: CASSSRDRGTYEQYF
CDR3nt: TGTGCCAGCAGCTCCCGGGACAGGGGAACCTACGAGCAGTACTTC

j_gene: TRBJ2-1
abundance: .
d_gene: TRBD2
v_gene: TRBV5-1
CDR3aa: CASAPSGRSYNEQFF
CDR3nt: TGCGCCAGCGCCCCTAGCGGTCGCTCCTACAATGAGCAGTTCTTC

j_gene: TRBJ2-5
abundance: .
d_gene: TRBD2
v_gene: TRBV15
CDR3aa: CATSRDASGAKTQYF
CDR3nt: TGTGCCACCAGCAGAGACGCTAGCGGGGCGAAGACCCAGTACTTC

j_gene: TRBJ1-2
abundance: .
d_gene: TRBD1
v_gene: TRBV7-2
CDR3aa: CASSSGQGGGYTF
CDR3nt: TGTGCCAGCAGCTCGGGACAGGGTGGTGGCTACACCTTC

j_gene: TRBJ2-1
abundance: .
d_gene: TRBD2
v_gene: TRBV9
CDR3aa: CASSPSGLAGGPSSYNEQFF
CDR3nt: TGTGCCAGCAGCCCAAGTGGACTAGCGGGGGGGCCGAGCTCCTACAATGAGCAGTTCTTC